This T cell receptor beta chain was retrieved from a study of T cell responses to AZD1222 COVID-19 vaccine. Study findings and constraints: There were mostly white British donors and more females than males, and clonal diversity was possibly underestimated. Seropositive status at baseline applied to only 5 or 6 AZD1222 recipients. Spike-specific TCR breadth and depth grew following two AZD1222 doses.

This CDR3 contains 14 residues. Trimming took 4 bases from V and 3 from J; bases not matched to a gene: 5. Germline loops: CDR1 LNHDA, CDR2 SQIVND (reference sequence). The method was immunoSEQ multiplex PCR; TCRdb's version includes in-frame clones alone and lacks a portion of them. The sample holds about 94,000 clones, around nine tenths seen once. To note about this clone: The antigen remains undetermined.

This sequence originates from an adult in good health. The sample here was peripheral blood, taken on day 0 of AZD1222 vaccination. The chain has TRBV19 and TRBJ2-7, with 8 bases matching TRBD1. The CDR3 spells CASSTSTGGYEQYF. In DNA, the CDR3 is TGTGCCAGTAGTACCTCCACAGGGGGCTACGAGCAGTACTTC.